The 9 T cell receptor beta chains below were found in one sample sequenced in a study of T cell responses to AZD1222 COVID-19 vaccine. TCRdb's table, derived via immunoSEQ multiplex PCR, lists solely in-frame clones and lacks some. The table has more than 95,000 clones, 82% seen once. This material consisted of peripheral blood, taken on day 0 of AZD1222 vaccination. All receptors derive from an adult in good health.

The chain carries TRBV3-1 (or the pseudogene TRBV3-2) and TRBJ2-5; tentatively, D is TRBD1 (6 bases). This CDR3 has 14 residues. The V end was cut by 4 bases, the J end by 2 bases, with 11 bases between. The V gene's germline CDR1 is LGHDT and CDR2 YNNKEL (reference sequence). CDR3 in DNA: TGTGCCAGCAGCCTCGGACAGAGACAAGAGACCCAGTACTTC. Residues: CASSLGQRQETQYF.

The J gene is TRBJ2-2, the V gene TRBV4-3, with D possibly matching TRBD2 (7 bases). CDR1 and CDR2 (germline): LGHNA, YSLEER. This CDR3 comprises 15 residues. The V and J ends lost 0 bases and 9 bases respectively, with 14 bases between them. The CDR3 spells CASSQDQGGAWELFF. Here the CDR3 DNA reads TGCGCCAGCAGCCAAGACCAAGGGGGGGCTTGGGAGCTGTTTTTT.

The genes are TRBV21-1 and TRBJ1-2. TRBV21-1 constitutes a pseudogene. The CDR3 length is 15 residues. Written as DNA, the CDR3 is TGTGCCAGCAGCAAGAGGGCCTTGGGAGACTATGGCTACACCTTC. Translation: CASSKRALGDYGYTF.

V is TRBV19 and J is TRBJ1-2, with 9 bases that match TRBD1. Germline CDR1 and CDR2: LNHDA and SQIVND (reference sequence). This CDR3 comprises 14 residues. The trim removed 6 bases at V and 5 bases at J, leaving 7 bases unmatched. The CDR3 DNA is TGTGCCAGTAGGTCCACAGGGGGCCTTTATGGCTACACCTTC. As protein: CASRSTGGLYGYTF.

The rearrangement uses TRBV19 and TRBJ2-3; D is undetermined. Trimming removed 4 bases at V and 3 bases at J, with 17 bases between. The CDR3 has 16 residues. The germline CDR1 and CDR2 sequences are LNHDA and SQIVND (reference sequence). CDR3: CASSTLDIGRTDTQYF. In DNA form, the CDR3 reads TGTGCCAGTAGTACCCTCGATATCGGGCGTACAGATACGCAGTATTTT.

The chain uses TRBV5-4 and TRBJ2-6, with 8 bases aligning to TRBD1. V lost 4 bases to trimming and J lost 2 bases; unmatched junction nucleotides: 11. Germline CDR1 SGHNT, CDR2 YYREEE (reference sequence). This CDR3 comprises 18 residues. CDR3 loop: CASSPQGQAPAGANVLTF. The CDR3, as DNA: TGTGCCAGCAGCCCTCAGGGACAGGCGCCAGCTGGGGCCAACGTCCTGACTTTC.

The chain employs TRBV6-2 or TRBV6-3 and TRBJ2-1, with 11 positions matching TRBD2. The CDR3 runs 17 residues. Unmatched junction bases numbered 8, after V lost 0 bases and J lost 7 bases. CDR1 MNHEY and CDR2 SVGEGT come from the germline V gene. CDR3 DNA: TGTGCCAGCAGTTACTCCGCCACGGGACTAGCGGATAATGAGCAGTTCTTC. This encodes CASSYSATGLADNEQFF.

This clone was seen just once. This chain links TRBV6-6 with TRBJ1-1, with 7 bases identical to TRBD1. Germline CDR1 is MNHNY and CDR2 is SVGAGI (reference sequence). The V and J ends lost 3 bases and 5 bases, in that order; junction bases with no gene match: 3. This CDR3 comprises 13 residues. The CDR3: CASSYDRETEAFF. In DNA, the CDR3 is TGTGCCAGCAGTTATGACAGGGAGACTGAAGCTTTCTTT.

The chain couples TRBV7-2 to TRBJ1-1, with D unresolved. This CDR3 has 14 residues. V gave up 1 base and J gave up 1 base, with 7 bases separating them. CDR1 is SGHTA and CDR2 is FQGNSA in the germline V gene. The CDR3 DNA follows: TGTGCCAGCAGCTTAGGAGCGGGGAACACTGAAGCTTTCTTT. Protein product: CASSLGAGNTEAFF.